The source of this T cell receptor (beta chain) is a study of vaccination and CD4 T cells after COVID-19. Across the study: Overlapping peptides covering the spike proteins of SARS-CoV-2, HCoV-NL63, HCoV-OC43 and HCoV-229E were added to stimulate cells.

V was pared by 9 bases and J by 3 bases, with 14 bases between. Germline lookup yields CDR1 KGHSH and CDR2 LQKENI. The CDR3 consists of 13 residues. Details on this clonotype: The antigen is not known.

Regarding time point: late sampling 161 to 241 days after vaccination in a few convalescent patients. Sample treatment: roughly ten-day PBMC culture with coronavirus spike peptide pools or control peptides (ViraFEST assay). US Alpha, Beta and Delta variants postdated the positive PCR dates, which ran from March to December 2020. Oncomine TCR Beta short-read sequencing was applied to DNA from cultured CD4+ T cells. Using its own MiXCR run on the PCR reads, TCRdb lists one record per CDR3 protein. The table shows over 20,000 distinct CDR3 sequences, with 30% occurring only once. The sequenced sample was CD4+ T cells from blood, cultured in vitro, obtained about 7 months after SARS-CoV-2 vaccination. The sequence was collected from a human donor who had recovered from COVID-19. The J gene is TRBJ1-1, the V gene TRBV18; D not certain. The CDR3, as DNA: TGTGCCAGTCATGAGCAGGCTGACACTGAAGCTTTCTTT. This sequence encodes CASHEQADTEAFF.